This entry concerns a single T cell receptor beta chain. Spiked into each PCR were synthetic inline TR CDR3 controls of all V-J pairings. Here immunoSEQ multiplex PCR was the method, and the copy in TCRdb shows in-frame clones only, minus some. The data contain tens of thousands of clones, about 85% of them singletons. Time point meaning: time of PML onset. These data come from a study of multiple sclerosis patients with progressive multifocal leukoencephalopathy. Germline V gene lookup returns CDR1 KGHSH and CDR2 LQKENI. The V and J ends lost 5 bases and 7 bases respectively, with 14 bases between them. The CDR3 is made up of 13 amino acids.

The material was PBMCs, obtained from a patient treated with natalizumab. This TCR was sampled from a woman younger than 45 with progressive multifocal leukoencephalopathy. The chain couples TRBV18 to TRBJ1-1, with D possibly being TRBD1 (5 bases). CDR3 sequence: CASSASGTREAFF. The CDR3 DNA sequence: TGTGCCAGCTCAGCCTCCGGGACCCGTGAAGCTTTCTTT.